Described below is a single T cell receptor beta chain sequence and its context. Germline CDR1 is SGHNT and CDR2 is YYREEE (reference sequence). The V gene end was trimmed by 2 bases and the J gene end by 2 bases; junction bases not matched to a gene: 3. This CDR3 comprises 14 residues. This specimen comes from a study of blood T cell repertoires in COVID-19. Study summary: PBMCs, B-cell-depleted T cells, or T cells provided the cDNA or gDNA that made up the material.

Assay: immunoSEQ multiplex PCR; the TCRdb copy retains only in-frame clones and omits some. The table lists approximately 260,000 clones, approximately 88% of them singletons. Participants came from fewer than 25 US areas, aged roughly 18 to 95 years. Assignment of participants to cohorts was predicated upon participant-reported clinical history. This chain links TRBV5-4 with TRBJ1-1; TRBD1 matches 7 bases. Input material: PBMCs or T cells enriched from blood (not recorded which). This clonotype was obtained from a woman between 40 and 55 years old with acute COVID-19. This CDR3 reads CASSLQGINTEAFF. DNA of the CDR3: TGTGCCAGCAGCTTACAGGGGATCAACACTGAAGCTTTCTTT.